The entry below gives a single T cell receptor (beta chain) sequence along with its context. Its antigen is undetermined. Primers included in the PCR were 60 Vbeta and 13 Jbeta primers. Using immunoSEQ multiplex PCR, the repertoire was profiled, and TCRdb retains in-frame clones only, with some absent. The data show 75,000 to 90,000 clones, over 70% seen once. This sample was included in a study of cytomegalovirus exposure and HLA in healthy donors. Study-level results: Reportedly, fewer N-insertions than the roughly 690-donor mean appeared in an Asian-associated ancestry cluster in a later analysis.

Germline V lookup: CDR1 SGDLS, CDR2 YYNGEE. CDR3 length: 14 amino acids. The V gene lost 6 bases and the J gene lost 1 base, with 13 bases spanning the gap. Sequencing was carried out using PBMCs. The chain uses TRBV9 and TRBJ1-1, with D tentatively TRBD1 (6 bases). The sequence came from a man aged 25-45 years in good health and CMV-seropositive. The CDR3 bases are TGTGCCAGCACCGGGACACCGGAGAACACTGAAGCTTTCTTT. Protein: CASTGTPENTEAFF.